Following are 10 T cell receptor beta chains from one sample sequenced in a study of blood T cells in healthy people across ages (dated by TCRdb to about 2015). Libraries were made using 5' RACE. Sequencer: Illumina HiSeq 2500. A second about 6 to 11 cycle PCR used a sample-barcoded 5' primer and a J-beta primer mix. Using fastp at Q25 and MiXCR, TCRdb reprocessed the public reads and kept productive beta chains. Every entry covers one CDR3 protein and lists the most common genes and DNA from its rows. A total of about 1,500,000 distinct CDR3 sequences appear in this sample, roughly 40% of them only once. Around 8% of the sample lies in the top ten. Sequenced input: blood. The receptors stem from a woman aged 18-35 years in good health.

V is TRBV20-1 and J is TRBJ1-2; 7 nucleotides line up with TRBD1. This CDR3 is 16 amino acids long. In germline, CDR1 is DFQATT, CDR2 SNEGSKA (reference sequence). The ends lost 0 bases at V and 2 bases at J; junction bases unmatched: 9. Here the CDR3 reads CSARDQGRGQNYGYTF. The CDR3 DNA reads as TGCAGTGCTAGAGATCAGGGAAGGGGGCAGAACTATGGCTACACCTTC.

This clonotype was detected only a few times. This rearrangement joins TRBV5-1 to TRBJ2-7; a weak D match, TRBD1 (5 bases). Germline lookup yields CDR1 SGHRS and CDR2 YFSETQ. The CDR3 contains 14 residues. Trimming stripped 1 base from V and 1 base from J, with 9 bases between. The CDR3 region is CASSLTGYSYEQYF. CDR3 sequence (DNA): TGCGCCAGCAGCTTGACAGGATATTCCTACGAGCAGTACTTC.

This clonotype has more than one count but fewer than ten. The CDR3 region is CASSLAGVGPPYAEAFF. CDR3 nucleotide sequence: TGCGCCAGCAGCTTGGCCGGGGTAGGACCTCCCTACGCTGAAGCTTTCTTT. The chain is built from TRBV5-1 and TRBJ1-1; D call uncertain. In germline, CDR1 is SGHRS, CDR2 YFSETQ. V lost 0 bases, J lost 6 bases, and 21 bases lay in between. CDR3 length equals 17 residues.

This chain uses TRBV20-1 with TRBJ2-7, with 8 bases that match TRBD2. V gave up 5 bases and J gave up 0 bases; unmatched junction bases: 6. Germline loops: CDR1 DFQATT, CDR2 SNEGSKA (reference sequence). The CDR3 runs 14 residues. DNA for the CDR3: TGCAGTGCTCCTTTAGCGGGGAGCTCCTACGAGCAGTACTTC. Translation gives CSAPLAGSSYEQYF.

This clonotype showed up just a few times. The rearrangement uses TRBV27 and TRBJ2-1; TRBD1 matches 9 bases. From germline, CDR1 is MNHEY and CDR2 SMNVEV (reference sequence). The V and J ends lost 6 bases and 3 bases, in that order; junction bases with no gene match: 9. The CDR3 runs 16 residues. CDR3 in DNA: TGTGCCAGCAGGACCTACCGGGACAGGGACTACAATGAGCAGTTCTTC. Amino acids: CASRTYRDRDYNEQFF.

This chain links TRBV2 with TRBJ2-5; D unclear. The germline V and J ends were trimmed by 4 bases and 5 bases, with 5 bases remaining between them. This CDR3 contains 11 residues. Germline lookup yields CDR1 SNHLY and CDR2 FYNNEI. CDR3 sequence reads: CASSVVETQYF. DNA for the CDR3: TGTGCCAGCAGTGTCGTGGAGACCCAGTACTTC.

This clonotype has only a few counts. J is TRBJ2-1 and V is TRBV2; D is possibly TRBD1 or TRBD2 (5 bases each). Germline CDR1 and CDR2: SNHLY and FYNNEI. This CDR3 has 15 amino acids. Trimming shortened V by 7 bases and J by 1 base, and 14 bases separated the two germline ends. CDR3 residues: CASKGLPGSYNEQFF. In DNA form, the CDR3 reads TGTGCCAGCAAGGGGCTCCCGGGGTCCTACAATGAGCAGTTCTTC.

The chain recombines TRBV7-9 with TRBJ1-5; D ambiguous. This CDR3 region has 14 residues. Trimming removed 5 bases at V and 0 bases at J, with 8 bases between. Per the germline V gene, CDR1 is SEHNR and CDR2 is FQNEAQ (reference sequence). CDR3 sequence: CASSHPDSNQPQHF. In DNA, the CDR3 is TGTGCCAGCAGCCACCCTGATAGCAATCAGCCCCAGCATTTT.

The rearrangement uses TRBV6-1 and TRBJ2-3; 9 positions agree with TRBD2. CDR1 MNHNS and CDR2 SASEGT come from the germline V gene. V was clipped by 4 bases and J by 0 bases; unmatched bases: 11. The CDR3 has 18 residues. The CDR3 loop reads CASSVHSGGPTSTDTQYF. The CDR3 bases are TGTGCCAGCAGTGTCCATAGCGGGGGCCCCACTAGCACAGATACGCAGTATTTT.

The CDR3 DNA follows: TGCAGGGGGACAGGGGAGAATGGCTACACCTTC. It yields the protein CRGTGENGYTF. The genes are TRBV20-1 and TRBJ1-2, with 10 bases matching TRBD1. This CDR3 spans 11 amino acids. Germline CDR1 is DFQATT and CDR2 is SNEGSKA (reference sequence).